The T cell receptor (beta chain) under discussion was sequenced for a study of immune evolution from preneoplasia to lung adenocarcinoma. Whole-study findings and limits: Top clone frequencies peaked in normal lung, apparently declining through invasive adenocarcinoma. Clonality was highest in normal lung, lower in later-stage lesions apparently.

Some clones are missing from TCRdb's copy, which holds only in-frame ones; the method was immunoSEQ multiplex PCR. The sample has roughly 7,000 clones, 78% seen once; the top ten hold 5.5% to 7%. Details on this clone: Its antigen is unknown.

Trimming took off 4 bases at V and 1 base at J, with 5 bases between the two ends. This CDR3 spans 13 amino acids. Looked up from germline, CDR1 is MNHEY and CDR2 is SVGAGI. Sequenced sample: FFPE adjacent normal lung tissue. The chain employs TRBV6-5 and TRBJ1-3; D unresolved. This sequence originates from a person in their sixties or seventies with lung adenocarcinoma. CDR3 nucleotides: TGTGCCAGCAGTTTTGGGTCTGGAAACACCATATATTTT. Residues: CASSFGSGNTIYF.